The 27 T cell receptor beta chains below were found in one sample sequenced in a study of blood T cells in healthy people across ages. A second PCR, run for roughly 7 to 12 cycles, used a sample-barcoded 5' primer plus a J-beta primer mix. TCRdb used MiXCR to reprocess the 5' RACE reads, holding one entry per CDR3 protein. The table lists approximately 1,100,000 distinct CDR3 sequences, under 55% of them singletons. The sequenced material came from blood. The source of these receptors is a woman aged 55-70 years in good health.

This clonotype was picked up one time. In nucleotides, the CDR3 is TGTGCCGTCACAGGGGAGAGAGAGACCCAGTACTTC. Its translation: CAVTGERETQYF. The chain has TRBV3-1 and TRBJ2-7, with 7 bases identical to TRBD1. TRBJ2-5 matches the DNA end more closely, so the J call is doubtful. CDR3 length equals 12 residues. Germline lookup yields CDR1 LGHDT and CDR2 YNNKEL (reference sequence).

To note about this clonotype: A much larger clone differs from this one at a single base, so this may be a read error. The chain carries TRBV20-1 and TRBJ2-1; D may be TRBD2 (6 bases). With the DNA end fitting TRBJ2-7 better, the J assignment may be wrong. CDR3 size: 15 residues. The germline V gene has CDR1 DFQATT and CDR2 SNEGSKA (reference sequence). CDR3 coding DNA: TGCAGTGCTAGTGGCTGGGAGGCGACGTACAATGAGCAGTACTTC. Protein: CSASGWEATYNEQYF.

The table lists this clonotype with a few counts. The chain couples TRBV5-5 to TRBJ2-6; perhaps TRBD1 as D (5 bases). Looked up from germline, CDR1 is SGHKS and CDR2 is YYEKEE (reference sequence). The CDR3 is made up of 17 amino acids. Deletions cut 0 bases from V and 1 base from J, with 11 bases between. In DNA form, the CDR3 reads TGTGCCAGCAGCTTGGGACAGTTCCGTTCTGGGGCCAACGTCCTGACTTTC. This sequence encodes CASSLGQFRSGANVLTF.

V gene TRBV13 combines with J gene TRBJ1-2, with 9 nucleotides matching TRBD1. The germline V gene has CDR1 PRHDT and CDR2 FYEKMQ (reference sequence). The CDR3 loop spans 15 amino acids. V gave up 4 bases and J gave up 2 bases; unmatched junction bases: 5. CDR3 DNA sequence: TGTGCCAGCAGCTCCGGGACAGGGAAAAACTATGGCTACACCTTC. Protein product: CASSSGTGKNYGYTF.

This clonotype has just a few counts. This rearrangement joins TRBV12-3 or TRBV12-4 to TRBJ2-2; 7 bases map to TRBD2. The length of the CDR3 is 15 residues. J lost 3 bases, V lost 6 bases, and 7 bases had no gene match. The chain's CDR3 is CASRPSGIHTGELFF. The CDR3 DNA follows: TGTGCCAGCAGACCCAGCGGGATCCACACCGGGGAGCTGTTTTTT.

J is TRBJ1-1 and V is TRBV5-1, with a tentative D call TRBD1 (5 bases). The germline V and J ends were trimmed by 1 base and 5 bases, with 9 bases remaining between them. CDR1 is SGHRS, CDR2 YFSETQ, per germline. The CDR3 has 13 residues. CDR3 protein: CASSLRGITEAFF. The CDR3, as DNA: TGCGCCAGCAGCTTGCGGGGGATTACTGAAGCTTTCTTT.

This clonotype was detected only a few times. The genes are TRBV18 and TRBJ2-7; D remains ambiguous. The V end lost 5 bases, the J end lost 2 bases, and 10 bases lay between the germline ends. The germline gives CDR1 KGHSH, CDR2 LQKENI. This CDR3 has 13 residues. The CDR3 sequence: CASSGLDPYEQYF. The CDR3 coding sequence is TGTGCCAGCTCAGGGCTAGACCCCTACGAGCAGTACTTC.

This clonotype was seen a few times. The gene calls are TRBV6-2 or TRBV6-3 and TRBJ2-7; no reliable D call. Germline V gene sequence: CDR1 MNHEY, CDR2 SVGEGT. The V end lost 6 bases, the J end lost 5 bases, and 8 bases lay between the germline ends. The CDR3 is made up of 11 amino acids. CDR3 DNA sequence: TGTGCCAGCAGAACGCAGAACGAGCAGTACTTC. Its translation is CASRTQNEQYF.

This chain connects TRBV29-1 to TRBJ2-1; D unclear. The J call is in doubt because the DNA end fits TRBJ2-7 better. The CDR3 runs to 15 residues. The V gene's germline CDR1 is SQVTM and CDR2 ANQGSEA. CDR3 amino acids: CSVEGWGSSYNEQYF. In DNA, the CDR3 is TGCAGCGTTGAGGGGTGGGGAAGCTCCTACAATGAGCAGTACTTC.

The sample holds a few counts of this clonotype. The chain is built from TRBV4-3 and TRBJ1-1; D call uncertain. The V gene's germline CDR1 is LGHNA and CDR2 YSLEER. The CDR3 spans 13 residues. V was pared by 0 bases and J by 5 bases, with 7 bases between. The chain's CDR3 is CASSQDGVTEAFF. The CDR3 DNA follows: TGCGCCAGCAGCCAAGATGGGGTTACTGAAGCTTTCTTT.

The chain joins TRBV27 to TRBJ1-1, with 8 bases that match TRBD1. The CDR3 is made up of 20 amino acids. Germline assignment: CDR1 MNHEY and CDR2 SMNVEV (reference sequence). V shed 6 bases, J shed 0 bases, and the junction held 21 bases outside the gene matches. The CDR3 DNA reads TGTGCCAGCAGGAACGTCAAACCGGGACAGGCGACCCTTTTGAACACTGAAGCTTTCTTT. This gives the protein CASRNVKPGQATLLNTEAFF.

The genes are TRBV27 and TRBJ2-3, with TRBD2 as a possible D gene (6 bases). Trimming left V 7 bases short and J 14 bases short, with 22 bases between. This CDR3 has 13 residues. CDR1 and CDR2 from the germline V gene are MNHEY and SMNVEV (reference sequence). The CDR3 loop is CASITPSGGLLYF. The DNA for the CDR3 is TGTGCCAGCATTACCCCATCCGGGGGTCTCCTGTATTTT.

This clonotype was seen more than once but under ten times. V and J are TRBV20-1 and TRBJ2-7; either TRBD1 or TRBD2 may supply D (5 bases each). The CDR3 has 11 amino acids. V lost 3 bases, J lost 6 bases, and 9 bases lay in between. The germline V gene encodes CDR1 DFQATT and CDR2 SNEGSKA (reference sequence). The CDR3: CSASPGGEQYF. In nucleotides, the CDR3 is TGCAGTGCTAGCCCTGGGGGCGAGCAGTACTTC.

The genes are TRBV12-5 and TRBJ2-7; D might be TRBD1 (5 bases). V was trimmed by 2 bases and J by 3 bases, leaving 8 bases between them. The CDR3 is 13 amino acids. CDR1 LGHNT and CDR2 FRNRAP come from the germline V gene. The CDR3 coding sequence is TGTGCTAGTGGTTTGTCCAGGGACTACGAGCAGTACTTC. It codes for CASGLSRDYEQYF. The variable domain in full, with the rest retrieved from reference TRBV12-5 and TRBJ2-7, is DARVTQTPRHKVTEMGQEVTMRCQPILGHNTVFWYRQTMMQGLELLAYFRNRAPLDDSGMPKDRFSAEMPDATLATLKIQPSEPRDSAVYFCASGLSRDYEQYFGPGTRLTVT.

This clonotype was observed a handful of times. This rearrangement joins TRBV2 to TRBJ2-3; D remains ambiguous. This CDR3 spans 14 amino acids. CDR1 and CDR2 from the germline V gene are SNHLY and FYNNEI. Between the trimmed V and J ends, which lost 4 bases and 0 bases, there was a span of 8 bases. CDR3 sequence: CASSALISTDTQYF. DNA for the CDR3: TGTGCCAGCAGTGCGCTAATAAGCACAGATACGCAGTATTTT. Full variable domain (outside the CDR3, taken from reference TRBV2 and TRBJ2-3): EPEVTQTPSHQVTQMGQEVILRCVPISNHLYFYWYRQILGQKVEFLVSFYNNEISEKSEIFDDQFSVERPDGSNFTLKIRSTKLEDSAMYFCASSALISTDTQYFGPGTRLTVL.

This clonotype was seen at least ten times. V is TRBV13 and J is TRBJ2-5; a weak D match, TRBD1 (5 bases). V was shortened by 5 bases and J by 2 bases, with 15 bases between the two germline ends. The CDR3 is made up of 15 amino acids. CDR1 is PRHDT and CDR2 is FYEKMQ in the germline V gene (reference sequence). In DNA, the CDR3 is TGTGCCAGCAGCACATCTGACGACAGACAAGAGACCCAGTACTTC. It codes for CASSTSDDRQETQYF.

The V gene is TRBV11-3, the J gene TRBJ1-1, with no clear D. In germline, CDR1 is SGHNT, CDR2 YENEEA. V was trimmed by 5 bases and J by 6 bases, leaving 7 bases between them. The CDR3 has 11 amino acids. CDR3 nucleotides: TGTGCCAGCAGCCCCGCTTCTGAAGCTTTCTTT. Its translation: CASSPASEAFF.

The V and J genes are TRBV28 and TRBJ2-7; the match to TRBD1 covers 7 bases. After removal of 6 bases from V and 1 base from J, the junction contained 6 bases not matched to a gene. The germline CDR1 and CDR2 sequences are MDHEN and SYDVKM. This CDR3 has 14 amino acids. The CDR3 nucleotides read TGTGCCAGCAGCCTCGGGGACAGATCCTACGAGCAGTACTTC. Amino acid sequence: CASSLGDRSYEQYF.

This chain links TRBV6-6 with TRBJ2-5; D unclear. V lost 7 bases and J 11 bases, leaving 20 bases between the germline ends. This CDR3 is built from 13 residues. Germline assignment: CDR1 MNHNY and CDR2 SVGAGI (reference sequence). In DNA form, the CDR3 reads TGTGCCAGCAATGTCCGGAAATCCTATGAGCAGTACTTC. Its protein is CASNVRKSYEQYF.

The chain has TRBV20-1 and TRBJ2-1, with a tentative D call TRBD1 (5 bases). Germline V gives CDR1 DFQATT, CDR2 SNEGSKA (reference sequence). The CDR3 has 14 amino acids. Trimming removed 4 bases from V and 5 bases from J, with 15 bases in between. CDR3 sequence reads: CSAKDSHLHNEQFF. The CDR3 bases are TGCAGTGCTAAAGACAGTCACCTCCACAATGAGCAGTTCTTC.

The V call is TRBV27, the J call TRBJ1-2, with D tentatively TRBD1 (5 bases). Germline CDR1 and CDR2: MNHEY and SMNVEV (reference sequence). This CDR3 contains 14 residues. V dropped 3 bases and J dropped 8 bases, with 16 bases sitting between them. CDR3 sequence reads: CASSFQGGVQGYTF. The DNA for the CDR3 is TGTGCCAGCAGTTTCCAGGGTGGGGTTCAGGGCTACACCTTC.

This clonotype has more than one count but fewer than ten. V usage is TRBV27 and J usage is TRBJ2-1, with TRBD2 matching over 7 bases. Germline CDR1 and CDR2: MNHEY and SMNVEV (reference sequence). V shed 7 bases and J 3 bases; nucleotides not matched to a gene: 15. The CDR3 is 17 amino acids. The CDR3 is CASKVASGGEVYNEQFF. The CDR3 coding sequence is TGTGCCAGCAAGGTGGCCTCGGGGGGAGAGGTCTACAATGAGCAGTTCTTC.

To note about this clonotype: A much more abundant neighbour one base away suggests this may be a read error. This chain links TRBV4-1 with TRBJ2-7; D perhaps matches TRBD1 (6 bases). Germline V gene data show CDR1 as MGHRA and CDR2 as YSYEKL. The CDR3 extends over 15 amino acids. V gave up 4 bases and J gave up 1 base, with 14 bases separating them. The CDR3 DNA reads as TGCGCCAGCAGCCCGGCCACGCAGGGGTCCTACGAGCAGTACTTC. Translating gives CASSPATQGSYEQYF.

This clonotype was seen more than once but under ten times. This chain uses TRBV7-8 with TRBJ2-5, with 14 bases that match TRBD2. The V segment lost 3 bases and the J segment 5 bases; nucleotides outside the gene matches: 5. Germline CDR1 SGHVS, CDR2 FQNEAQ. The CDR3 extends over 16 amino acids. The CDR3 DNA sequence: TGTGCCAGCAGCTTCGGGACTAGCGGGAGTGGTGAGACCCAGTACTTC. Translation: CASSFGTSGSGETQYF.

This clonotype has more than one count but fewer than ten. The chain is built from TRBV10-3 and TRBJ1-2, with 10 positions matching TRBD1. J lost 8 bases, V lost 4 bases, and 10 bases had no gene match. Germline values: CDR1 ENHRY, CDR2 SYGVKD. This CDR3 spans 15 amino acids. The CDR3 sequence is CAISGQGALPSGYTF. CDR3 sequence (DNA): TGTGCCATCAGTGGACAGGGGGCGTTACCATCCGGCTACACCTTC.

This clonotype has a handful of counts. This chain links TRBV5-1 with TRBJ2-7; 11 bases are a match to TRBD2. The J segment lost 0 bases and the V segment lost 0 bases, leaving 8 bases of the junction unmatched. This CDR3 contains 18 residues. Germline lookup yields CDR1 SGHRS and CDR2 YFSETQ. The CDR3 coding sequence is TGCGCCAGCAGCTTGGACACAGACCTAGCGGGGGGCTCCTACGAGCAGTACTTC. As protein: CASSLDTDLAGGSYEQYF.

The table lists this clonotype with a few counts. The chain carries TRBV29-1 and TRBJ2-1; the match to TRBD2 covers 13 bases. The CDR3 has 16 residues. Germline CDR1 and CDR2: SQVTM and ANQGSEA. V was clipped by 2 bases and J by 8 bases; unmatched bases: 9. DNA of the CDR3: TGCAGCGTTGAAACGGCTGGACTAGCGGGAGCCTATGAGCAGTTCTTC. It translates to CSVETAGLAGAYEQFF.